This paragraph covers one T cell receptor beta chain sequence. This clonotype was counted ten times or more. This clone's antigen is unknown. Base qualities are not at hand, and no much larger clone is one base apart. Amplification of TCR beta CDR3 regions was carried out from RNA transcripts. The TCR CDR3 was subjected to a first round of RT-PCR using the HTBI primer set and the Qiagen OneStep RT-PCR kit. The libraries were constructed in a second round of multiplex PCR and then size-selected and purified. Paired-end sequencing of the libraries was performed with 100 bp reads on an Illumina HiSeq2000. In the paper's pipeline: SOAPnuke was used to process the raw data, throwing out any read that contained adapters or uncalled bases, had a mean Phred below 15, or lacked an exact constant-primer or identifier match. COPE v1.2.5 was used to merge high-quality paired reads, and clonotypes were defined as unique nucleotide sequences. MiTCR v1.1 was used to align the clonotypes against IMGT TRBV, TRBD and TRBJ reference segments. Only V-J combinations with frequency above 0.0001, covering roughly 99% of repertoires, were analysed. A TCS score was defined as the ratio of F50 (clonal expansion) to E x V (chaos), with BLOSUM62-based TCRdist applied between CDR3 peptides within each V-J. Welch's t-statistics and random forest reduced approximately 520 V-J features to 10 to 15, which were used in a naive Bayes classifier (R e1071). The raw public reads went through TCRdb reprocessing: fastp at Q25, MiXCR clone calling, in-frame beta chains kept. CDR3 protein duplicates are merged, each entry listing the most common genes and DNA. TCRdb's processing, not the authors', yielded these V and J calls. The sample table holds fewer than 450,000 distinct CDR3 sequences, of which around an eighth were seen once. The ten largest clonotypes hold under 30% of the sample.

The sample belongs to a study of T cells in Graves' hyperthyroidism and ophthalmopathy (dated by TCRdb to about 2019). In the study overall: Peripheral blood was collected at initial diagnosis, before any treatment. TCR V-J signatures able to tell the groups apart were searched for in a discovery cohort of 95 to 100 patients, of whom around 43 had Graves' ophthalmopathy and about 60 had stable Graves' hyperthyroidism. Whether ophthalmopathy could be predicted prospectively was tested in an independent validation cohort made up of 18 to 20 hyperthyroidism patients plus 17 patients who later progressed to ophthalmopathy. The 100 or so discovery patients were divided at random into training and test sets in a 7:3 ratio. The study also compared thyroid tissue and blood T-cell repertoires from a handful of Graves' hyperthyroidism patients. After blood sampling, hyperthyroidism patients were treated with methimazole at a starting dose of 30 mg daily, and ophthalmopathy patients were treated with high-dose intravenous methylprednisolone. The paper reports TCR Vbeta CDR3 sequencing of about 140 peripheral blood samples: fewer than 50 ophthalmopathy, about 75 hyperthyroidism and approximately 17 progressor patients. Overall study outcomes, separate from this receptor: Sample size was not statistically predetermined, and blinding of investigators to group allocation was not performed. In cross-validation, a model built on a 13 V-J signature told ophthalmopathy apart from stable hyperthyroidism with approximately 90% sensitivity and about 81% specificity, and in testing the same model reached 80%/75%. In validation, progression to ophthalmopathy was predicted by the model with nearly 71% sensitivity and under 85% specificity, a median of approximately 6.5 months before onset. Most expanded thyroid clonotypes (frequency above 0.001) were also found in blood, which suggests that blood repertoires may mirror thyroid immune responses.

Ophthalmopathy patients had moderately to severely active disease, with a Clinical Activity Score of 3 or more, a NOSPECS grade of 4 or more, and a disease duration of less than 3 months. The study excluded patients with uncontrolled infections, other autoimmune diseases, pregnancy or lactation. Diagnoses were established on the basis of clinical symptoms, serum thyroxine and TRAb, thyroid ultrasound, and orbital computed tomography. PBMCs were isolated from approximately 10 ml of fresh peripheral blood by Ficoll-Paque density gradient centrifugation. Total RNA was extracted with Trizol reagent, and quality was checked on an Agilent 2100 Bioanalyzer. Sequenced sample: blood. The TCR sequence derives from a man in his fifties with Graves' ophthalmopathy.

The DNA sequence is given as TGTGCCAGCTCACCACGTAGGGACAGCACTGGGGCCAACGTCCTGACTTTC. Its amino acids are CASSPRRDSTGANVLTF. The sequence is built from TRBV18 and TRBJ2-6, with 7 bases in between that match TRBD1. The CDR3 contains 17 residues, cysteine and phenylalanine counted. Here the CDR3 DNA is all that survives: 51 bases in frame from base 1. Clipping removes 1 base from V and 2 bases from J, with 5 as the unmatched junction base count. In the germline V gene, CDR1 corresponds to KGHSH and CDR2 to LQKENI. Reference TRBV18 and TRBJ2-6 proteins supply the regions before and after the CDR3; the full variable domain is: NAGVMQNPRHLVRRRGQEARLRCSPMKGHSHVYWYRQLPEEGLKFMVYLQKENIIDESGMPKERFSAEFPKEGPSILRIQQVVRGDSAAYFCASSPRRDSTGANVLTFGAGSRLTVL.